This passage covers 27 T cell receptor beta chains from one sample sequenced in a study of cytomegalovirus exposure and HLA in healthy donors. The PCR made use of 60 Vbeta and 13 Jbeta primers. Data came from immunoSEQ multiplex PCR; TCRdb stores just in-frame clones and leaves some out. Found here are about 76,000 clones, about 75% of them singletons; the top ten hold 4.9%. The sample taken for sequencing was PBMCs. These receptors came from a man aged 55 to 70 in good health and CMV-seropositive.

This rearrangement joins TRBV10-3 to TRBJ1-5; D remains unclear. V gave up 3 bases and J gave up 2 bases, with 8 bases separating them. The CDR3 consists of 14 residues. The germline V gene has CDR1 ENHRY and CDR2 SYGVKD. The CDR3 sequence is CAISERQGNQPQHF. As DNA, the CDR3 is TGTGCCATCAGTGAAAGGCAGGGCAATCAGCCCCAGCATTTT.

The rearrangement links TRBV6-6 to TRBJ2-7; D is perhaps TRBD1 (5 bases). Deletions cut 4 bases from V and 3 bases from J, with 10 bases between. Germline V CDR1 and CDR2: MNHNY, SVGAGI (reference sequence). The CDR3 is 13 amino acids. The CDR3 loop is CASSFVRDYEQYF. The DNA of the CDR3 is TGTGCCAGCAGTTTCGTCAGGGACTACGAGCAGTACTTC.

The chain employs TRBV11-2 and TRBJ2-7; possible D gene TRBD2, 6 bases. V lost 1 base and J 2 bases, leaving 6 bases between the germline ends. The CDR3 runs to 13 residues. Germline V gene data show CDR1 as SGHAT and CDR2 as FQNNGV. The CDR3 is CASSLAGAYEQYF. Here the CDR3 DNA reads TGTGCCAGCAGCTTAGCGGGGGCCTACGAGCAGTACTTC.

This chain uses TRBV27 with TRBJ2-5, with TRBD1 matching 7 bases. The J call may be faulty, since TRBJ2-7 better matches the DNA end. CDR1 is MNHEY and CDR2 is SMNVEV in the germline V gene (reference sequence). The CDR3 totals 17 residues. The CDR3 sequence is CASSLSKFGTASYEQYF. In DNA, the CDR3 is TGTGCCAGCAGTTTATCGAAGTTCGGGACAGCCTCCTACGAGCAGTACTTC.

This chain links TRBV19 with TRBJ1-5; D not resolved. There are 17 residues in the CDR3. CDR1 is LNHDA, CDR2 SQIVND, per germline (reference sequence). The ends were cut back, 5 bases at V and 0 bases at J, with 17 bases in the middle. As DNA, the CDR3 is TGTGCCAGTAGTCTCTCCCGCAATACCTATAGCAATCAGCCCCAGCATTTT. Amino acid sequence: CASSLSRNTYSNQPQHF.

V usage is TRBV7-8 and J usage is TRBJ1-2; D unresolved. V dropped 0 bases and J dropped 5 bases, with 7 bases sitting between them. This CDR3 is built from 13 residues. The germline V gene encodes CDR1 SGHVS and CDR2 FQNEAQ. The CDR3 sequence is CASSLASAYGYTF. The CDR3, as DNA: TGTGCCAGCAGCTTAGCCTCAGCGTATGGCTACACCTTC.

V usage is TRBV30 and J usage is TRBJ1-5; TRBD1 is a possible D gene (6 bases). V was clipped by 4 bases and J by 0 bases, with 10 bases between them. Germline values: CDR1 GTSNPN, CDR2 SVGIG (reference sequence). CDR3 length: 14 amino acids. Here the CDR3 reads CAWNTGNSNQPQHF. The CDR3 DNA is TGTGCCTGGAATACAGGGAATAGCAATCAGCCCCAGCATTTT.

CDR3 residues: CASSQERTDKETQYF. CDR3 sequence (DNA): TGCGCCAGCAGCCAAGAGCGGACAGACAAAGAGACCCAGTACTTC. The V call is TRBV4-1, the J call TRBJ2-5; D might be TRBD1 (6 bases). Trimming took 0 bases from V and 3 from J, leaving 11 bases between them. The CDR3 has 15 amino acids. Germline-derived CDR1 and CDR2 are MGHRA and YSYEKL.

This rearrangement joins TRBV13 to TRBJ2-7; 7 positions agree with TRBD2. The V segment lost 5 bases and the J segment 4 bases; nucleotides outside the gene matches: 11. This CDR3 contains 15 residues. Germline assignment: CDR1 PRHDT and CDR2 FYEKMQ (reference sequence). The CDR3 DNA reads TGTGCCAGCAGCGGTAGTGGCGGGAGTCGGTACGAGCAGTACTTC. Its translation is CASSGSGGSRYEQYF.

The chain links TRBV5-1 to TRBJ2-7; D may be TRBD2 (5 bases). Germline V lookup: CDR1 SGHRS, CDR2 YFSETQ. The V and J ends lost 2 bases and 6 bases respectively, with 12 bases between them. There are 13 residues in the CDR3. The CDR3 is CASSLEFRGEQYF. The CDR3 nucleotides are TGCGCCAGCAGCTTAGAATTTCGGGGCGAGCAGTACTTC.

The rearrangement links TRBV6-6 to TRBJ1-4; tentative D call: TRBD1 (5 bases). The CDR3 is made up of 16 amino acids. Trimming took off 5 bases at V and 14 bases at J, with 27 bases between the two ends. The germline V gene encodes CDR1 MNHNY and CDR2 SVGAGI (reference sequence). DNA for the CDR3: TGTGCCAGCAGTCCGACGATGGGAGGACAAGGAAGAAGGCTGTTTTTT. Amino acid sequence: CASSPTMGGQGRRLFF.

This clone was recorded once. The chain joins TRBV6-1 to TRBJ1-1, with 8 positions matching TRBD1. The CDR3 runs 15 residues. With 2 bases clipped from V and 5 bases from J, the junction kept 7 bases outside the gene matches. Germline V gene sequence: CDR1 MNHNS, CDR2 SASEGT. The chain's CDR3 is CASSERTGYLTEAFF. The CDR3 DNA is TGTGCCAGCAGTGAAAGGACAGGGTATTTGACTGAAGCTTTCTTT.

V usage is TRBV6-1 and J usage is TRBJ1-2; 8 bases align to TRBD1. The CDR3 is 18 amino acids. CDR1 MNHNS and CDR2 SASEGT come from the germline V gene. Unmatched junction bases numbered 19, after V lost 3 bases and J lost 7 bases. CDR3 in amino acids: CASSDTSTGRGRAGGYTF. As DNA, the CDR3 is TGTGCCAGCAGTGACACCAGCACGGGCAGGGGGCGGGCTGGTGGCTACACCTTC.

V gene TRBV7-2 combines with J gene TRBJ2-1, with a tentative D call TRBD1 (6 bases). Germline values: CDR1 SGHTA, CDR2 FQGNSA. Trimming removed 2 bases from V and 6 bases from J, with 8 bases in between. The CDR3 covers 13 residues. Written as DNA, the CDR3 is TGTGCCAGCAGCTTACAGGGGCCCAATGAGCAGTTCTTC. It translates to CASSLQGPNEQFF. The whole variable domain, remainder taken from reference TRBV7-2 and TRBJ2-1, is GAGVSQSPSNKVTEKGKDVELRCDPISGHTALYWYRQSLGQGLEFLIYFQGNSAPDKSGLPSDRFSAERTGGSVSTLTIQRTQQEDSAVYLCASSLQGPNEQFFGPGTRLTVL.

V usage is TRBV5-5 and J usage is TRBJ2-3, with TRBD1 matching 7 bases. The germline CDR1 and CDR2 sequences are SGHKS and YYEKEE (reference sequence). V dropped 8 bases and J dropped 6; count of bases not matched to a gene: 15. The CDR3 has 15 amino acids. CDR3: CASIQSQGVWDTQYF. The DNA of the CDR3 is TGTGCCAGTATCCAAAGCCAGGGGGTGTGGGATACGCAGTATTTT.

V usage is TRBV27 and J usage is TRBJ2-1; 8 nucleotides agree with TRBD2. V lost 6 bases and J lost 7; bases outside the gene matches: 14. Germline-derived CDR1 and CDR2 are MNHEY and SMNVEV (reference sequence). This CDR3 is built from 16 residues. This CDR3 is CASRSGVAGLGNEQFF. The CDR3 bases are TGTGCCAGCAGATCGGGGGTAGCGGGACTTGGGAATGAGCAGTTCTTC.

This clone was seen only once. The rearrangement uses TRBV7-8 and TRBJ2-5; TRBD1 matches 8 bases. Trimming took 4 bases from V and 1 from J; bases not matched to a gene: 2. Per germline, CDR1 SGHVS and CDR2 FQNEAQ. The CDR3 runs 14 residues. In nucleotides, the CDR3 is TGTGCCAGCAGCTATACAGGGGGCCAAGAGACCCAGTACTTC. This codes for CASSYTGGQETQYF.

The CDR3 coding sequence is TGTGCCATCTGGGGGGTAGAGAAGAATGAGCAGTTCTTC. Translation: CAIWGVEKNEQFF. The rearrangement joins TRBV28 to TRBJ2-1; D is possibly TRBD2 (6 bases). Deletions cut 10 bases from V and 7 bases from J, with 17 bases between. The CDR3 length is 13 residues. CDR1 and CDR2 from the germline V gene are MDHEN and SYDVKM.

The genes are TRBV30 and TRBJ1-2; 9 bases align to TRBD1. In germline, CDR1 is GTSNPN, CDR2 SVGIG (reference sequence). This CDR3 is 11 amino acids long. The CDR3 region is CGTGGLYGYTF. As DNA, the CDR3 is TGTGGAACAGGGGGCCTCTATGGCTACACCTTC.

The V call is TRBV6-1, the J call TRBJ1-2, with D hard to call. The CDR3 has 13 amino acids. The V and J ends lost 3 bases and 5 bases respectively, with 10 bases between them. The germline gives CDR1 MNHNS, CDR2 SASEGT. The CDR3 coding sequence is TGTGCCAGCAGTGACCCAGGCCTTTATGGCTACACCTTC. Translated: CASSDPGLYGYTF.

This clone was seen a handful of times. The chain combines TRBV20-1 with TRBJ2-7, with D tentatively TRBD2 (5 bases). The germline V and J ends were trimmed by 5 bases and 4 bases, with 9 bases remaining between them. CDR3 length equals 11 residues. Germline CDR1 DFQATT, CDR2 SNEGSKA (reference sequence). CDR3 sequence: CSARSEYEQYF. CDR3 bases: TGCAGTGCTCGTAGCGAATACGAGCAGTACTTC.

This rearrangement joins TRBV6-4 to TRBJ2-3; 7 bases align to TRBD2. The V segment lost 4 bases and the J segment 0 bases; nucleotides outside the gene matches: 4. CDR1 and CDR2 (germline): MRHNA, SNTAGT. The CDR3 spans 15 residues. This CDR3 reads CASSVLAGSTDTQYF. The CDR3, as DNA: TGTGCCAGCAGTGTTTTAGCGGGTAGCACAGATACGCAGTATTTT.

The chain couples TRBV7-9 to TRBJ1-4, with a possible D match to TRBD1 (6 bases). In germline, CDR1 is SEHNR, CDR2 FQNEAQ (reference sequence). The CDR3 runs 14 residues. The CDR3 region is CSNSSGELREKLFF. CDR3 coding DNA: TGTTCCAACAGCTCAGGGGAGTTACGAGAAAAACTGTTTTTT. The whole variable domain, filled in from reference TRBV7-9 and TRBJ1-4, reads DTGVSQNPRHKITKRGQNVTFRCDPISEHNRLYWYRQTLGQGPEFLTYFQNEAQLEKSRLLSDRFSAERPKGSFSTLEIQRTEQGDSAMYLCSNSSGELREKLFFGSGTQLSVL.

The chain employs TRBV11-2 and TRBJ2-1, with TRBD2 as a possible D gene (6 bases). The CDR3 loop spans 16 amino acids. Germline CDR1 and CDR2: SGHAT and FQNNGV. The V end was cut by 5 bases, the J end by 1 base, with 15 bases between. CDR3 sequence (DNA): TGTGCCAGCAGCCCCAGAACGGGGGTTTCCTACAATGAGCAGTTCTTC. It codes for CASSPRTGVSYNEQFF.

This sequence joins TRBV13 and TRBJ2-3; 7 bases fit TRBD2. Unmatched junction bases numbered 15, after V lost 6 bases and J lost 6 bases. Germline CDR1 PRHDT, CDR2 FYEKMQ (reference sequence). The CDR3 totals 16 residues. CDR3 amino acids: CASSEWGEGLKDTQYF. The CDR3 bases are TGTGCCAGCAGTGAGTGGGGGGAGGGCCTTAAGGATACGCAGTATTTT. The variable domain in full, with the rest retrieved from reference TRBV13 and TRBJ2-3, is AAGVIQSPRHLIKEKRETATLKCYPIPRHDTVYWYQQGPGQDPQFLISFYEKMQSDKGSIPDRFSAQQFSDYHSELNMSSLELGDSALYFCASSEWGEGLKDTQYFGPGTRLTVL.

The DNA of the CDR3 is TGTGCCAGCAGTTACTCGAATTGGGCGGGGGTTTCCGAGCAGTACTTC. Translation: CASSYSNWAGVSEQYF. The V call is TRBV6-5, the J call TRBJ2-7; TRBD2 agrees at 7 bases. This CDR3 spans 16 amino acids. The germline V gene encodes CDR1 MNHEY and CDR2 SVGAGI. V lost 0 bases, J lost 6 bases, and 11 bases stayed unmatched.

The rearrangement joins TRBV18 to TRBJ1-1; a weak D match, TRBD1 (6 bases). This CDR3 has 15 residues. Germline-derived CDR1 and CDR2 are KGHSH and LQKENI. Trimming cost V 0 bases and J 4 bases, with 12 bases left between them. This CDR3 reads CASSPPQGRGTEAFF. The CDR3 DNA follows: TGTGCCAGCTCACCACCCCAGGGGCGAGGCACTGAAGCTTTCTTT.